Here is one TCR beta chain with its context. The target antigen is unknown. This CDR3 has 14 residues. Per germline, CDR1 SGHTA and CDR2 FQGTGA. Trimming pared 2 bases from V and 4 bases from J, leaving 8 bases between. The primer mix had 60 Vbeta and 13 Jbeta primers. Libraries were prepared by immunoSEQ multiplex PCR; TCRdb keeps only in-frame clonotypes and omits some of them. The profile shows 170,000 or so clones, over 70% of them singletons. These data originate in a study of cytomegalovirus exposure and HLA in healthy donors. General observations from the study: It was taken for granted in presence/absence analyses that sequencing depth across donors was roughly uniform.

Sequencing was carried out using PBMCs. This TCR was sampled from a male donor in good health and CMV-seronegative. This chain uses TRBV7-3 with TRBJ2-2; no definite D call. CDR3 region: CASSLSTPTGELFF. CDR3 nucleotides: TGTGCCAGCAGCTTATCCACTCCCACCGGGGAGCTGTTTTTT.